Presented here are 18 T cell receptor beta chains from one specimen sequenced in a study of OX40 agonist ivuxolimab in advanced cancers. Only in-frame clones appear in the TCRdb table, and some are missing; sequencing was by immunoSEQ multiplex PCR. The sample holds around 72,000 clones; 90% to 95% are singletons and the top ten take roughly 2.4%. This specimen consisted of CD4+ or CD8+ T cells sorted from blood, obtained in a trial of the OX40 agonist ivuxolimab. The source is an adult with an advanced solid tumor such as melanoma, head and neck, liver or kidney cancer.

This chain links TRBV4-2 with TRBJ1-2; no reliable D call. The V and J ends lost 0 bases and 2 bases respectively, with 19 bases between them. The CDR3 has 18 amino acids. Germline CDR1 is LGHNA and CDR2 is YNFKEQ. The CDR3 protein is CASSQELGSGGRNYGYTF. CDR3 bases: TGTGCCAGCAGCCAAGAATTGGGGTCAGGAGGAAGGAACTATGGCTACACCTTC.

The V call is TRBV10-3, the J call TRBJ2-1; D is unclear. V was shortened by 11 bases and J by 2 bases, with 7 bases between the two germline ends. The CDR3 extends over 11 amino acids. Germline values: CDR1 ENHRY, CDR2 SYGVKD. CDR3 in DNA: TGTGCCCGGTATACCTACAATGAGCAGTTCTTC. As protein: CARYTYNEQFF.

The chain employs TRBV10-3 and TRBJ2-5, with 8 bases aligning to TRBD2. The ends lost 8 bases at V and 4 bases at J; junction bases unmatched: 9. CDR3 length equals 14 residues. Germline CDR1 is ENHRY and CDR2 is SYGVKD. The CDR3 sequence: CAIRGSGSPETQYF. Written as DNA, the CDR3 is TGTGCCATCCGTGGCAGCGGGAGCCCAGAGACCCAGTACTTC.

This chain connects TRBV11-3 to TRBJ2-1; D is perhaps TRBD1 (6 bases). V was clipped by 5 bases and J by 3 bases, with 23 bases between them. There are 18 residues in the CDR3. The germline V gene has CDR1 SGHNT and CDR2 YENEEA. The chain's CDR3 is CASSPSLAQGRVYNEQFF. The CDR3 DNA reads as TGTGCCAGCAGCCCATCCTTGGCACAGGGCCGGGTCTACAATGAGCAGTTCTTC.

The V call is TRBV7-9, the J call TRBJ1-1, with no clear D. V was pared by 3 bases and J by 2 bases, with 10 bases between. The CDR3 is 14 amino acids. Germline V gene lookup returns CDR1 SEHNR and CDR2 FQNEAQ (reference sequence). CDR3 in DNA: TGTGCCAGCAGCTTGGGTTCCAGCAACACTGAAGCTTTCTTT. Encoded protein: CASSLGSSNTEAFF.

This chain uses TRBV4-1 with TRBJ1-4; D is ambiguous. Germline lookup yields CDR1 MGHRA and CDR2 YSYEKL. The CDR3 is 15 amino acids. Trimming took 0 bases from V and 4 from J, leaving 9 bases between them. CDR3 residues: CASSQESGLNEKLFF. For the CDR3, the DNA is TGCGCCAGCAGCCAAGAATCCGGGCTTAATGAAAAACTGTTTTTT.

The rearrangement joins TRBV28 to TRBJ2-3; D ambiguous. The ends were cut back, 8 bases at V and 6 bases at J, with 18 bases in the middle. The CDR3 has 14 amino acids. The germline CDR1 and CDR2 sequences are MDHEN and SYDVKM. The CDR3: CASASPNGADTQYF. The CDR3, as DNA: TGTGCCAGCGCCTCCCCAAATGGTGCGGATACGCAGTATTTT.

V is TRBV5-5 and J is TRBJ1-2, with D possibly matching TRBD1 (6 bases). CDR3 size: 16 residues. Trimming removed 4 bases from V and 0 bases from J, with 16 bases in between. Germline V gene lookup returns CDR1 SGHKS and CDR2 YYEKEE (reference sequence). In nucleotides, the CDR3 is TGTGCCAGCAGCCAAACGACAGGCCGAGCTAACTATGGCTACACCTTC. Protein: CASSQTTGRANYGYTF. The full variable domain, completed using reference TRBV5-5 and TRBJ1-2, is DAGVTQSPTHLIKTRGQQVTLRCSPISGHKSVSWYQQVLGQGPQFIFQYYEKEERGRGNFPDRFSARQFPNYSSELNVNALLLGDSALYLCASSQTTGRANYGYTFGSGTRLTVV.

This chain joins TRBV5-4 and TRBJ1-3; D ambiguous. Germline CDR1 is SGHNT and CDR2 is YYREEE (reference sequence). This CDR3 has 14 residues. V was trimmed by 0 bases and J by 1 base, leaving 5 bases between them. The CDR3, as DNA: TGTGCCAGCAGCTTGGGGGGTTCTGGAAACACCATATATTTT. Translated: CASSLGGSGNTIYF.

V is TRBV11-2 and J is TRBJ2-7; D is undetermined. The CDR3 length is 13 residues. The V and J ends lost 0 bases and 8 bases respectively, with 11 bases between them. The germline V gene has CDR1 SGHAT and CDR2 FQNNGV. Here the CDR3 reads CASSLDEAAQQYF. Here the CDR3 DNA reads TGTGCCAGCAGCTTAGATGAGGCAGCTCAGCAGTACTTC.

The CDR3 DNA reads TGTGCCAGCAGCCGGGACAGCTCTGGAAACACCATATATTTT. This gives the protein CASSRDSSGNTIYF. The chain carries TRBV13 and TRBJ1-3; 7 nucleotides agree with TRBD1. Germline V gene data show CDR1 as PRHDT and CDR2 as FYEKMQ (reference sequence). This CDR3 is 14 amino acids long. Germline trimming cut 5 bases from V and 0 bases from J; bases unmatched to any gene: 1.

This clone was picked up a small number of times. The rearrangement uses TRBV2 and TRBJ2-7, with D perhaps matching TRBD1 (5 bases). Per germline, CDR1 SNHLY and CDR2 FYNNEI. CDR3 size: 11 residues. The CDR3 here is CALQGNYEQYF. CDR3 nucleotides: TGTGCATTGCAGGGAAACTACGAGCAGTACTTC.

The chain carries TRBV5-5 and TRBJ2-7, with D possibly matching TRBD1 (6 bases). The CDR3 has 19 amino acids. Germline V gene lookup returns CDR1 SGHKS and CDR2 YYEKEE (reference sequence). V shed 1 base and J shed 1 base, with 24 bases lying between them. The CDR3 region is CASSLTWTLFRDKSYEQYF. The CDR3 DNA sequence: TGTGCCAGCAGCTTGACGTGGACTCTATTTCGGGACAAGTCCTACGAGCAGTACTTC.

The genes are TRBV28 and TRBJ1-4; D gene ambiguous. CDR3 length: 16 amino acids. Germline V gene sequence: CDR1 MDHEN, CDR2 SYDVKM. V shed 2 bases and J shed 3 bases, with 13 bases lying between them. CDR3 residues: CASSLNAAGPNEKLFF. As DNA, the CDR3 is TGTGCCAGCAGTTTAAATGCGGCCGGCCCTAATGAAAAACTGTTTTTT.

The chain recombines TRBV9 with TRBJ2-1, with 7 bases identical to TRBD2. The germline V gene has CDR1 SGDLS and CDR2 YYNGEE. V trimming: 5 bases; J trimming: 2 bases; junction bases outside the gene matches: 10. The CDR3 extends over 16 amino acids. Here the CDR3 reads CASSVGGAGAYNEQFF. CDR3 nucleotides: TGTGCCAGCAGTGTTGGAGGGGCGGGGGCCTACAATGAGCAGTTCTTC. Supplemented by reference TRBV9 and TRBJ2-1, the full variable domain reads DSGVTQTPKHLITATGQRVTLRCSPRSGDLSVYWYQQSLDQGLQFLIQYYNGEERAKGNILERFSAQQFPDLHSELNLSSLELGDSALYFCASSVGGAGAYNEQFFGPGTRLTVL.

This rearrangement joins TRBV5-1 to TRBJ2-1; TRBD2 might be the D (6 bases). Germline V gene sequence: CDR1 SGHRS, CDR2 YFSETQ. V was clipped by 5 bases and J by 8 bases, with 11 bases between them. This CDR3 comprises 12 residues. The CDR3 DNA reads TGCGCCAGCAGGGAGGGCAGGGATGAGCAGTTCTTC. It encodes CASREGRDEQFF.

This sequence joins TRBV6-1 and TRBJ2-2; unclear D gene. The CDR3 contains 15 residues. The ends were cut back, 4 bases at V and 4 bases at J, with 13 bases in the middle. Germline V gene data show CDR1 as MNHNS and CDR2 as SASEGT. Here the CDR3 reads CASSAPGAPTGELFF. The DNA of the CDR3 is TGTGCCAGCAGTGCCCCAGGCGCTCCCACCGGGGAGCTGTTTTTT.

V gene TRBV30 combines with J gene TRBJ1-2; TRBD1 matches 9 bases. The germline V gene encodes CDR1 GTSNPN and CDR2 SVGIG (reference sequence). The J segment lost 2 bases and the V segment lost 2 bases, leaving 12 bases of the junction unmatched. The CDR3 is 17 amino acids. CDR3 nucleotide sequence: TGTGCCTGGAGTTCGACGAACAGGGGGCCTCTCAACTATGGCTACACCTTC. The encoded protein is CAWSSTNRGPLNYGYTF.